This T cell receptor (beta chain) is drawn from a study of T cells in women clearing cervical HPV infection. Background on the study: Case blood was drawn when the lesion was first found; control blood after infection became undetectable.

V dropped 8 bases and J dropped 3 bases, with 7 bases sitting between them. This CDR3 has 12 residues. Germline V gene data show CDR1 as LNHDA and CDR2 as SQIVND (reference sequence). All donors had a single incident cervical HPV16 infection, not prevalent. TCR beta CDR3 amplified by multiplex PCR from approximately 1,200 ng genomic DNA. Generated by immunoSEQ multiplex PCR, the TCRdb table keeps only in-frame clones and is missing some. The table for this sample gives around 31,000 clones. With respect to this clone: The missing CDR3 end, 3 residues past where the read stops, is filled in from the germline J gene.

This chain joins TRBV19 and TRBJ2-2; no reliable D call. This receptor was identified in a woman aged 18 to 75 with a cervical HPV16 infection that either progressed to CIN3+ or cleared (not recorded which). The sample taken for sequencing was blood buffy coat. The DNA read from the CDR3 is TGTGCCAGTGGGCTTTACACCGGGGAG. Its protein is CASGLYTGE. The entire CDR3 protein is CASGLYTGELFF.